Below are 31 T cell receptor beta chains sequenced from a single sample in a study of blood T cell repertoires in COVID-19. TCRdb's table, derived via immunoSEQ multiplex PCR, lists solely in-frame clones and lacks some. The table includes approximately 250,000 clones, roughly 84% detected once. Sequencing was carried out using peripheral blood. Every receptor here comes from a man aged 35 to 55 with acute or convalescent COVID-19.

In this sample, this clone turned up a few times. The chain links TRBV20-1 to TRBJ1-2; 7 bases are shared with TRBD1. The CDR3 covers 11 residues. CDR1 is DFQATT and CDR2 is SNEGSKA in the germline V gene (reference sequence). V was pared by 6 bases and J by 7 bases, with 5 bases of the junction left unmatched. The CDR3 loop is CSARTGSGYTF. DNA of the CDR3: TGCAGTGCGCGGACAGGCTCTGGCTACACCTTC.

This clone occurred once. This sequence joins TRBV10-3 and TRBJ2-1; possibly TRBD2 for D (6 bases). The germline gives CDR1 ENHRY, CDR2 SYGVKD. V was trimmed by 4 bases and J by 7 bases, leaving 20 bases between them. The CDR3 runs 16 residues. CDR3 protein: CAISVEGTGGANEQFF. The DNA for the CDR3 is TGTGCCATCAGTGTGGAAGGGACTGGCGGGGCGAATGAGCAGTTCTTC.

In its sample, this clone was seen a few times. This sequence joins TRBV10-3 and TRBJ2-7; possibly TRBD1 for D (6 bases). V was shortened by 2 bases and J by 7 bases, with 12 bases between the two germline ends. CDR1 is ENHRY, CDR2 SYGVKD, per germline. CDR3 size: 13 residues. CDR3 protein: CAISEETGKEQYF. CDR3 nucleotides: TGTGCCATCAGTGAGGAAACAGGGAAGGAGCAGTACTTC.

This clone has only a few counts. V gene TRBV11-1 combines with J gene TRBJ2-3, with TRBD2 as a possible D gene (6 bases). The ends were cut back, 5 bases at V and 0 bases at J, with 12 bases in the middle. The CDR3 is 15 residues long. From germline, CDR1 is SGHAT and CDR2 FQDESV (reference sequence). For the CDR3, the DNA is TGTGCCAGCAGCCCGGGACTTACTAGCACAGATACGCAGTATTTT. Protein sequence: CASSPGLTSTDTQYF.

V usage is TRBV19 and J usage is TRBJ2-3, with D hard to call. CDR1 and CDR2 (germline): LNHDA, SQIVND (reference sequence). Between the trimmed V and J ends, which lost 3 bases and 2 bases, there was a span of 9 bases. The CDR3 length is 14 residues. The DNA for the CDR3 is TGTGCCAGTAGTATTACTGATACCACAGATACGCAGTATTTT. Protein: CASSITDTTDTQYF.

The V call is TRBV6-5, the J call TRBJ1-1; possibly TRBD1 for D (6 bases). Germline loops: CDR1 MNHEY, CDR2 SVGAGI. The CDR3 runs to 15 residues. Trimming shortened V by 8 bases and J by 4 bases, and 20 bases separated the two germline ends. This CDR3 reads CASHIVNPRGTEAFF. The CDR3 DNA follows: TGTGCCAGCCATATAGTAAACCCCAGGGGCACTGAAGCTTTCTTT.

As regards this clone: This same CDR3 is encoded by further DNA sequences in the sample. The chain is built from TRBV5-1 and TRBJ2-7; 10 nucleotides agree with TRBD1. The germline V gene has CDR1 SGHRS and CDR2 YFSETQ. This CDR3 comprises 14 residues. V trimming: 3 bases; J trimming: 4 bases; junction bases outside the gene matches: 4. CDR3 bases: TGCGCCAGCAGCTCTGGGACAGGGGTGTACGAGCAGTACTTC. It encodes CASSSGTGVYEQYF.

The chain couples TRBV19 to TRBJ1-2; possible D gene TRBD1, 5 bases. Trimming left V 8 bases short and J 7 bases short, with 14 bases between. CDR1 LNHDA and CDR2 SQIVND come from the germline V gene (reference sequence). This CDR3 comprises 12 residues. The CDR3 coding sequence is TGTGCCAGTTCCAGGGTAGAGTCTGGCTACACCTTC. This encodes CASSRVESGYTF.

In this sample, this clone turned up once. CDR3 sequence reads: CATRQGTSPLHF. The CDR3 DNA follows: TGTGCCACCCGACAGGGGACCTCACCCCTCCACTTT. This sequence joins TRBV5-4 and TRBJ1-6, with 8 bases that match TRBD1. V shed 9 bases and J 10 bases; nucleotides not matched to a gene: 6. The V gene's germline CDR1 is SGHNT and CDR2 YYREEE (reference sequence). The CDR3 is made up of 12 amino acids.

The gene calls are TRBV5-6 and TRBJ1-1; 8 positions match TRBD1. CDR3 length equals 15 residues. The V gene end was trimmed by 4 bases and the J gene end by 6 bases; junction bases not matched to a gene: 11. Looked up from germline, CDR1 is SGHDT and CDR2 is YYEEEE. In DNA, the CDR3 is TGTGCCAGCAGCCCACTCAGACAGGGGTTCGCTGAAGCTTTCTTT. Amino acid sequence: CASSPLRQGFAEAFF.

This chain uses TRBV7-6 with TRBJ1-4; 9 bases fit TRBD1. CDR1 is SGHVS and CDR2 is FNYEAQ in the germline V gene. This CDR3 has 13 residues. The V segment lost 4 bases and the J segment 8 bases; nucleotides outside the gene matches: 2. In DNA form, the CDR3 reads TGTGCCAGCAGCTGGGGACAGGGAGAAAAACTGTTTTTT. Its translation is CASSWGQGEKLFF.

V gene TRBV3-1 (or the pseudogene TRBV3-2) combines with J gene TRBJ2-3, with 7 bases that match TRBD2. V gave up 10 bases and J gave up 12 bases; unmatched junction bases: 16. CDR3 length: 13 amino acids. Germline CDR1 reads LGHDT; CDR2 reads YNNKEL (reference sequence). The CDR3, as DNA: TGTGCCACCCAACAGAGGGTTGCGGGGGATCAGTATTTT. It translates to CATQQRVAGDQYF.

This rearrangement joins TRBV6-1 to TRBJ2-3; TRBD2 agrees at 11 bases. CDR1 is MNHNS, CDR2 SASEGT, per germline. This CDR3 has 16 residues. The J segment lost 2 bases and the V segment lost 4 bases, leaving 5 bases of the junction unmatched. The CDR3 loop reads CASSALAGGLTDTQYF. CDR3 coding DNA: TGTGCCAGCAGTGCCCTAGCGGGGGGCCTCACAGATACGCAGTATTTT.

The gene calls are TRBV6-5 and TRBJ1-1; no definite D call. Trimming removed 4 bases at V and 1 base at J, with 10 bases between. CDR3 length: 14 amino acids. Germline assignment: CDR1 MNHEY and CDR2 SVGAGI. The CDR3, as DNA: TGTGCCAGCAGTTCGCGTTCAGGGAACACTGAAGCTTTCTTT. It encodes CASSSRSGNTEAFF.

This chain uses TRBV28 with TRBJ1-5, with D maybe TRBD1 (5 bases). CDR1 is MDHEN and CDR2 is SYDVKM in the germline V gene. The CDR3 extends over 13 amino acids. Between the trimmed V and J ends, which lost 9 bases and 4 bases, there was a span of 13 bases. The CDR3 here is CASYPGPNQPQHF. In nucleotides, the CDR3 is TGTGCCAGTTATCCAGGGCCTAATCAGCCCCAGCATTTT.

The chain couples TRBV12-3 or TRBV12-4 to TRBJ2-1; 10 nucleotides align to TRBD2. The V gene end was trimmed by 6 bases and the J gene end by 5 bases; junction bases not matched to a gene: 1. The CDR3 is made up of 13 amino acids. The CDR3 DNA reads TGTGCCAGCAGCGGACTAGCGGACAATGAGCAGTTCTTC. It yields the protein CASSGLADNEQFF.

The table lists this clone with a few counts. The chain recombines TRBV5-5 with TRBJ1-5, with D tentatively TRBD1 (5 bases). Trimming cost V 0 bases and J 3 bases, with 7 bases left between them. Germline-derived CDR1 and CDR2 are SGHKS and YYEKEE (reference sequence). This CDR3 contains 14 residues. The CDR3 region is CASSLGGDNQPQHF. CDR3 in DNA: TGTGCCAGCAGCTTGGGGGGGGACAATCAGCCCCAGCATTTT.

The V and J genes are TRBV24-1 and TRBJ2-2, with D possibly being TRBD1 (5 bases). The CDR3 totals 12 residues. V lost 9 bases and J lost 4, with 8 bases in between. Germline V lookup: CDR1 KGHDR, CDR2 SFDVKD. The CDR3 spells CATGAVTGELFF. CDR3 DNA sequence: TGTGCCACCGGGGCGGTCACCGGGGAGCTGTTTTTT.

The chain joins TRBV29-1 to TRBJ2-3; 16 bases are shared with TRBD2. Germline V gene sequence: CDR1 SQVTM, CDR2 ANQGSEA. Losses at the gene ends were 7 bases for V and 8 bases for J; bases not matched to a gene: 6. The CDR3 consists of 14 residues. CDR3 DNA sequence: TGCAGCGGCGGGACTAGCGGGGGGGCCGCTACGCAGTATTTT. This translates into CSGGTSGGAATQYF.

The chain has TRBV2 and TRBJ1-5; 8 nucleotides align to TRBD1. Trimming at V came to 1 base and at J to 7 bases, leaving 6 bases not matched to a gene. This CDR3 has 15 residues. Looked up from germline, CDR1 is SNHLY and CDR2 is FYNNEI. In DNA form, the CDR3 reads TGTGCCAGCAGTGAAGACTCTACAGGGGGACAGCCCCAGCATTTT. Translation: CASSEDSTGGQPQHF.

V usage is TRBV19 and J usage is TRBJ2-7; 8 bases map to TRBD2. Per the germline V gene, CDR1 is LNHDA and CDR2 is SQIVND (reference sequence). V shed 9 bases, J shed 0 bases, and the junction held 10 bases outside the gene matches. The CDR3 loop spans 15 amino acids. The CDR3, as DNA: TGTGCCAGCACCGGCGGGGCGGGAGGCTCCTACGAGCAGTACTTC. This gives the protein CASTGGAGGSYEQYF.

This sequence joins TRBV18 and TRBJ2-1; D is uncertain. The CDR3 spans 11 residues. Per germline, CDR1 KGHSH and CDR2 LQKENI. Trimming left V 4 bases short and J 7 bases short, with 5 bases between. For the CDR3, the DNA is TGTGCCAGCTCACTCGAGAATGAGCAGTTCTTC. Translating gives CASSLENEQFF.

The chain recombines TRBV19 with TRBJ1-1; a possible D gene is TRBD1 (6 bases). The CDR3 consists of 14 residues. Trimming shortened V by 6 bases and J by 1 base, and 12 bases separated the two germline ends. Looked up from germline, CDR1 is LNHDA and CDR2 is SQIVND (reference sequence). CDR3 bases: TGTGCCAGTAGCATCGACAGGACGAACACTGAAGCTTTCTTT. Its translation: CASSIDRTNTEAFF.

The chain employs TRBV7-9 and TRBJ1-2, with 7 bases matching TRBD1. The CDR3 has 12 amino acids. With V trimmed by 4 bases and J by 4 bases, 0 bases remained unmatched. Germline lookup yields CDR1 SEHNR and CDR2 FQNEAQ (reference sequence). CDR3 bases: TGTGCCAGCAGCTGGGACAGCTATGGCTACACCTTC. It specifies CASSWDSYGYTF.

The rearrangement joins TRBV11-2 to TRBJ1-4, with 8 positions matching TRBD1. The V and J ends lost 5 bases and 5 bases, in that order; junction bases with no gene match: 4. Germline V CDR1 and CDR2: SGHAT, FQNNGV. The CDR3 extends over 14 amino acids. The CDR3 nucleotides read TGTGCCAGCAGCCTAAGGACAGGGAATGAAAAACTGTTTTTT. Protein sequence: CASSLRTGNEKLFF.

The CDR3 DNA sequence: TGTGCCAGCAGTCCCTGGGGGGAGTATGGCTATGGCTACACCTTC. Encoded protein: CASSPWGEYGYGYTF. This chain connects TRBV28 to TRBJ1-2; possible D gene TRBD1, 5 bases. The CDR3 sequence is 15 residues long. V was shortened by 5 bases and J by 4 bases, with 17 bases between the two germline ends. Germline V gene sequence: CDR1 MDHEN, CDR2 SYDVKM.

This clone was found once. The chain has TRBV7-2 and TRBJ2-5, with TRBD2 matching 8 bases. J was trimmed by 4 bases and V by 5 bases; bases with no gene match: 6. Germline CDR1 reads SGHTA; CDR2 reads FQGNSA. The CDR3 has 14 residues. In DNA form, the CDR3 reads TGTGCCAGCAGCCCCGCGGGGGGTGCAGAGACCCAGTACTTC. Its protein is CASSPAGGAETQYF. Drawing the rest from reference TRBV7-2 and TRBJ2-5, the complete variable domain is GAGVSQSPSNKVTEKGKDVELRCDPISGHTALYWYRQSLGQGLEFLIYFQGNSAPDKSGLPSDRFSAERTGGSVSTLTIQRTQQEDSAVYLCASSPAGGAETQYFGPGTRLLVL.

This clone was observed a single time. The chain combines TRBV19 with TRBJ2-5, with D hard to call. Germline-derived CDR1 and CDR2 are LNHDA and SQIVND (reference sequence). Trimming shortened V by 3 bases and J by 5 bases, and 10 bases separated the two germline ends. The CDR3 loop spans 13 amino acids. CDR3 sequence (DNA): TGTGCCAGTAGTATCGGCCAGGCTGAGACCCAGTACTTC. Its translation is CASSIGQAETQYF.

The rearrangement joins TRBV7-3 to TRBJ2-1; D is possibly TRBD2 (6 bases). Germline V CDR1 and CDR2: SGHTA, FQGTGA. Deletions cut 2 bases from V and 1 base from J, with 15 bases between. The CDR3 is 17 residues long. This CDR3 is CASSLVGTPMSYNEQFF. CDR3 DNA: TGTGCCAGCAGCTTAGTGGGGACTCCCATGTCCTACAATGAGCAGTTCTTC. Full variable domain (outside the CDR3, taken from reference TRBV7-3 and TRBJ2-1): GAGVSQTPSNKVTEKGKYVELRCDPISGHTALYWYRQSLGQGPEFLIYFQGTGAADDSGLPNDRFFAVRPEGSVSTLKIQRTERGDSAVYLCASSLVGTPMSYNEQFFGPGTRLTVL.

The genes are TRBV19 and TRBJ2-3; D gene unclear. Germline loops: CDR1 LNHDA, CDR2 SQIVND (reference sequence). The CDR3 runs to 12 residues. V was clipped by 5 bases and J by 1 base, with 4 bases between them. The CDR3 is CASSQGTDTQYF. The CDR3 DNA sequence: TGTGCCAGTAGTCAGGGCACAGATACGCAGTATTTT.

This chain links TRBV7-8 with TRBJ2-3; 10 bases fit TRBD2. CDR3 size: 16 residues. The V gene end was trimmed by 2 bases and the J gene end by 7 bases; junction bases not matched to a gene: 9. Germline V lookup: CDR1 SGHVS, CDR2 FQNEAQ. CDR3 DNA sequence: TGTGCCAGCAGCTTAATTGGGGCTAGCGGGGGACATACGCAGTATTTT. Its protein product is CASSLIGASGGHTQYF.